This T cell receptor (beta chain) stems from a study of blood T cell repertoires in COVID-19. Whole-study context: Nucleic acid was either cDNA or gDNA, and it came from T cells, B-cell-depleted T cells, or PBMCs.

The authors' processing: Amplifying reference gene primers gave estimates of nucleated cell counts. Measured with immunoSEQ multiplex PCR; TCRdb has only the in-frame clones, and not every one. From that table come the V and J calls and clone size; the DNA was used to work out D and trimming. Among tens of thousands of clones listed, 85% to 90% were seen once. This CDR3 has 14 residues. V lost 8 bases and J lost 6, with 20 bases in between. Per the germline V gene, CDR1 is LNHDA and CDR2 is SQIVND (reference sequence). The sequence came from a man aged 55 to 70 with active COVID-19. Sequencing was done on a sample of peripheral blood. The genes are TRBV19 and TRBJ2-7, with D possibly being TRBD1 (6 bases). The CDR3 region is CASCPAGVTCEQYF. The CDR3 nucleotides read TGTGCCAGTTGCCCGGCAGGGGTTACCTGCGAGCAGTACTTC.